The clone carrying this T cell receptor (beta chain) was recorded at least ten times. This record belongs to a study of T cell repertoires in cytomegalovirus infection. Study as a whole: An indication of both CMV infection and matching HLA type came from public TCR beta signatures.

TCRdb passed the reads through MiXCR, listing each CDR3 protein once. The table records hundreds of thousands of distinct CDR3 sequences, roughly 12% of them present only once. This sequence originates from a human donor in good health (CMV status not recorded). Some clones in this sample may be carry-over from other donors' samples. Sample: PBMCs.

CDR3 region: CASSQDLDSYEQFF. Written as DNA, the CDR3 is TGTGCCAGCAGCCAAGATTTGGATTCTTATGAGCAGTTCTTC. The chain links TRBV14 to TRBJ2-1, with unresolved D. The germline V and J ends were trimmed by 0 bases and 8 bases, with 11 bases remaining between them. The CDR3 runs to 14 residues. CDR1 SGHDN and CDR2 FVKESK come from the germline V gene. Drawing the rest from reference TRBV14 and TRBJ2-1, the complete variable domain is EAGVTQFPSHSVIEKGQTVTLRCDPISGHDNLYWYRRVMGKEIKFLLHFVKESKQDESGMPNNRFLAERTGGTYSTLKVQPAELEDSGVYFCASSQDLDSYEQFFGPGTRLTVL.